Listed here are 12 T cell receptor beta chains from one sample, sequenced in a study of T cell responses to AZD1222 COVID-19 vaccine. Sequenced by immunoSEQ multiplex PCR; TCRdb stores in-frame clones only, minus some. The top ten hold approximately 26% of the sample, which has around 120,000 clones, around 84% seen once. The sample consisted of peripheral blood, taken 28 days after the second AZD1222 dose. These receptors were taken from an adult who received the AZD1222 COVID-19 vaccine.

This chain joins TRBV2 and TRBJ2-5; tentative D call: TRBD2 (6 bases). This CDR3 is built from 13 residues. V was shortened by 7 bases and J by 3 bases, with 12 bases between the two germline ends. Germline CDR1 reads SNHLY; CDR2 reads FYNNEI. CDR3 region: CASKKGGKETQYF. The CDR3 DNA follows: TGTGCCAGCAAAAAGGGCGGGAAAGAGACCCAGTACTTC.

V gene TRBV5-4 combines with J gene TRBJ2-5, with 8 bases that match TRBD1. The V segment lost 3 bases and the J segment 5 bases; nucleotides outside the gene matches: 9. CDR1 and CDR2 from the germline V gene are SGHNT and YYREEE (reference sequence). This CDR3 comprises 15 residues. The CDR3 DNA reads TGTGCCAGCAGCTCCGCCGGACAGGGAGCGGAGACCCAGTACTTC. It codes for CASSSAGQGAETQYF.

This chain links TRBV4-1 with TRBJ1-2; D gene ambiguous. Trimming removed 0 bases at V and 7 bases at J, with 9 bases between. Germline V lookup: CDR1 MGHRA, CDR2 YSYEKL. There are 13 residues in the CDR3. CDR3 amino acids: CASSQEILGGYTF. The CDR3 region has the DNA TGCGCCAGCAGCCAAGAGATATTGGGTGGCTACACCTTC.

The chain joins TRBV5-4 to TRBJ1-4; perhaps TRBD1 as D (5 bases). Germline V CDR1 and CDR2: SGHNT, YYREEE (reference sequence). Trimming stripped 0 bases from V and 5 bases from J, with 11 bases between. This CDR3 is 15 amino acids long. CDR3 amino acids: CASSLDGGRNEKLFF. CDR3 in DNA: TGTGCCAGCAGCTTGGATGGGGGGAGGAATGAAAAACTGTTTTTT.

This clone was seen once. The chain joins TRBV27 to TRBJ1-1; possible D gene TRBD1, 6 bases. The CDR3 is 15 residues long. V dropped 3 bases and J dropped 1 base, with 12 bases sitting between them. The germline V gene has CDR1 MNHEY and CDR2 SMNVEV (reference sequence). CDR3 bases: TGTGCCAGCAGTTTCTCCCCGACAGGGAACACTGAAGCTTTCTTT. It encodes CASSFSPTGNTEAFF.

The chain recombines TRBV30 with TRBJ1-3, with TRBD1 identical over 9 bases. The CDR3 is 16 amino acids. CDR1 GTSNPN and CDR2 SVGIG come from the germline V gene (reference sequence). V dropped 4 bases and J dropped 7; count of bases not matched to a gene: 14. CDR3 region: CAWNRPGTGWRNTIYF. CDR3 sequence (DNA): TGTGCCTGGAATCGCCCTGGGACAGGGTGGCGGAACACCATATATTTT.

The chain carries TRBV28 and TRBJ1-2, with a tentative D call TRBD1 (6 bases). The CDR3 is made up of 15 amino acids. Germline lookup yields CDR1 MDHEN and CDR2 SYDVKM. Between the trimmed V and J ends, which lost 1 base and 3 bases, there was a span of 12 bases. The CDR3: CASSLLGARHYGYTF. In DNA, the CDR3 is TGTGCCAGCAGTTTATTGGGGGCGCGGCACTATGGCTACACCTTC.

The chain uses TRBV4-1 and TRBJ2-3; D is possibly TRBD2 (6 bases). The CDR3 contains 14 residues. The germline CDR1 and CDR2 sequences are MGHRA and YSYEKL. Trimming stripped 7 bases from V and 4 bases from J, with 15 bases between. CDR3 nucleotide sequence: TGCGCCAGCACTAGGGGACTTGGGGCAGATACGCAGTATTTT. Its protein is CASTRGLGADTQYF.

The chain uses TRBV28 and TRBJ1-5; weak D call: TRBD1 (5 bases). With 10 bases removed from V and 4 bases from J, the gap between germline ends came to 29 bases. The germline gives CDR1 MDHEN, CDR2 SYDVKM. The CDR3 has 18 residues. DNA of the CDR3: TGTGCCACCAGCCCAGGGATCTTATATGTTGGGGTTAATCAGCCCCAGCATTTT. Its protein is CATSPGILYVGVNQPQHF.

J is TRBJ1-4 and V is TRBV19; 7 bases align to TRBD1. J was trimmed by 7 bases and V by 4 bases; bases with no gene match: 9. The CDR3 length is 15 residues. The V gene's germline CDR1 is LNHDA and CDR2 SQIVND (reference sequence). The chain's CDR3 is CASSNMLDRSEKLFF. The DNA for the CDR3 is TGTGCCAGTAGTAATATGTTGGACAGGAGTGAAAAACTGTTTTTT.

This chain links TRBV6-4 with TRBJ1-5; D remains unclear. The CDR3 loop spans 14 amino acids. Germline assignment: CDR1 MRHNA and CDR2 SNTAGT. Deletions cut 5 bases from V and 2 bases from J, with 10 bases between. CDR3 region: CASSTDYGNQPQHF. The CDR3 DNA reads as TGTGCCAGCAGTACGGATTACGGCAATCAGCCCCAGCATTTT.

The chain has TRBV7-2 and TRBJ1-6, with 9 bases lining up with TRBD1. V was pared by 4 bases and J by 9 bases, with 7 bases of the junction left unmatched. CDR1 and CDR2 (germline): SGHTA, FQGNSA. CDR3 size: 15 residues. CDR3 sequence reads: CASSWMTGGGSPLHF. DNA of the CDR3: TGTGCCAGCAGCTGGATGACAGGGGGGGGTTCACCCCTCCACTTT. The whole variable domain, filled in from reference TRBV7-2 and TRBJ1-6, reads GAGVSQSPSNKVTEKGKDVELRCDPISGHTALYWYRQSLGQGLEFLIYFQGNSAPDKSGLPSDRFSAERTGGSVSTLTIQRTQQEDSAVYLCASSWMTGGGSPLHFGNGTRLTVT.